This T cell receptor (beta chain) was captured in a study of T cell changes during pregnancy in multiple sclerosis. TCRdb's copy holds only in-frame clones and misses some; the assay was immunoSEQ multiplex PCR. Of approximately 20,000 clones in the sample, 70% to 90% are singletons; the top ten hold around 7.6%. The ends were cut back, 5 bases at V and 2 bases at J, with 13 bases in the middle. Per the germline V gene, CDR1 is GTSNPN and CDR2 is SVGIG (reference sequence). CDR3 length equals 14 residues. The sequencing here drew on CD8+ T cells from peripheral blood mononuclear cells, taken before pregnancy. V gene TRBV30 combines with J gene TRBJ1-3; D is unresolved. The TCR was taken from a female donor with multiple sclerosis, enrolled in a pregnancy study. The CDR3 sequence is CAWYEEAPGNTIYF. The CDR3 DNA is TGTGCCTGGTATGAGGAGGCTCCTGGAAACACCATATATTTT.